This TCR beta chain derives from a study of T cells in Graves' hyperthyroidism and ophthalmopathy. Turning to the study itself: Blood from the periphery was taken at initial diagnosis, before any treatment.

The CDR3 is 15 residues long. V dropped 7 bases and J dropped 1 base, with 15 bases sitting between them. The germline V gene has CDR1 KGHDR and CDR2 SFDVKD. Based on clinical symptoms, serum thyroxine and TRAb, thyroid ultrasound and orbital computed tomography, diagnoses were reached. Template material for amplifying TCR beta CDR3 regions consisted of RNA transcripts. The primer set for the first-round RT-PCR of the TCR CDR3 was HTBI. TCRdb recomputed calls from the multiplex PCR reads with MiXCR, one row per CDR3 protein. The sample contains about 710,000 distinct CDR3 sequences, about 15% of which appear only once.

The TCR was taken from a man between 18 and 29 years old with Graves' hyperthyroidism. The V gene is TRBV24-1, the J gene TRBJ1-1, with D tentatively TRBD1 (5 bases). Sequenced material: blood. The CDR3 reads CATRRGRRRNTEAFF. The CDR3 DNA sequence: TGTGCCACCAGGAGGGGAAGAAGGAGGAACACTGAAGCTTTCTTT.